The rows below give T cell receptor beta chains drawn from one sample of a study of cytotoxic CD8 clonotypes in ibrutinib-treated CLL. Using immunoSEQ multiplex PCR, the repertoire was profiled, and TCRdb retains in-frame clones only, with some absent. The table lists roughly 160,000 clones, 70% to 85% of them singletons. Sequenced material: PBMCs, taken after 12 months of ibrutinib treatment. All receptors derive from a human donor with chronic lymphocytic leukemia. Both conserved end residues are part of each CDR3. The order of the fields is D gene, J gene, V gene, clone size, CDR3 protein, CDR3 DNA. A D gene is named only where the DNA matches it firmly. The size field is filled for only some rows; it gives once, few, many or a size class.

D: -
J: TRBJ2-2
V: TRBV5-1
size: once
CDR3: CASSRRQNTGELFF
DNA: TGCGCCAGCAGCAGAAGACAGAACACCGGGGAGCTGTTTTTT

D: TRBD1
J: TRBJ1-1
V: TRBV2
size: -
CDR3: CASSPQGANTEAFF
DNA: TGTGCCAGCAGTCCACAGGGGGCGAACACTGAAGCTTTCTTT

D: TRBD1
J: TRBJ2-6
V: TRBV6-1
size: -
CDR3: CASSAGQGKSGANVLTF
DNA: TGTGCCAGCAGTGCCGGACAGGGGAAATCTGGGGCCAACGTCCTGACTTTC

D: -
J: TRBJ2-7
V: TRBV7-9
size: -
CDR3: CASSAGQEQYF
DNA: TGTGCCAGCAGCGCGGGACAGGAGCAGTACTTC

D: -
J: TRBJ1-5
V: TRBV4-1
size: -
CDR3: CASSQERGVNQPQHF
DNA: TGCGCCAGCAGCCAAGAGAGGGGGGTGAATCAGCCCCAGCATTTT

D: -
J: TRBJ2-1
V: TRBV11-2
size: -
CDR3: CASSLDLRDSQFF
DNA: TGTGCCAGCAGCTTAGATCTTCGGGACTCACAGTTCTTC

D: -
J: TRBJ2-7
V: TRBV28
size: -
CDR3: CASSLPRGRTYEQYF
DNA: TGTGCCAGCAGTTTACCGAGGGGGAGAACCTACGAGCAGTACTTC

D: -
J: TRBJ1-3
V: TRBV7-2
size: -
CDR3: CASRTGGNTIYF
DNA: TGTGCCAGCAGGACAGGCGGAAACACCATATATTTT

D: TRBD2
J: TRBJ2-1
V: TRBV7-3
size: once
CDR3: CASSLVAGGIYNEQFF
DNA: TGTGCCAGCAGCTTAGTAGCGGGAGGGATCTACAATGAGCAGTTCTTC

D: TRBD1
J: TRBJ2-7
V: TRBV18
size: -
CDR3: CASSRMDRGNEQYF
DNA: TGTGCCAGCTCACGAATGGACAGGGGAAACGAGCAGTACTTC

D: -
J: TRBJ1-2
V: TRBV4-2
size: -
CDR3: CASSQDLQNPLYGYTF
DNA: TGTGCCAGCAGCCAAGACTTACAGAATCCCCTTTATGGCTACACCTTC

D: -
J: TRBJ1-2
V: TRBV4-1
size: -
CDR3: CASSQITGSNYGYTF
DNA: TGCGCCAGCAGCCAGATCACCGGGTCCAACTATGGCTACACCTTC

D: -
J: TRBJ2-7
V: TRBV7-9
size: -
CDR3: CASSLGPGPNEQYF
DNA: TGTGCCAGCAGCTTAGGCCCGGGTCCCAACGAGCAGTACTTC

D: TRBD1
J: TRBJ1-2
V: TRBV30
size: medium-sized
CDR3: CAWIPPPGQGTLNF
DNA: TGTGCCTGGATTCCGCCCCCCGGACAGGGGACCCTCAACTTC

D: TRBD2
J: TRBJ2-4
V: TRBV4-3
size: -
CDR3: CASSQDHVAGGKNIQYF
DNA: TGCGCCAGCAGCCAAGATCATGTAGCGGGGGGCAAAAACATTCAGTACTTC

D: TRBD1
J: TRBJ2-2
V: TRBV2
size: -
CDR3: CASSDVRGTGTNTGELFF
DNA: TGTGCCAGCAGTGACGTAAGGGGGACAGGGACGAACACCGGGGAGCTGTTTTTT

D: TRBD2
J: TRBJ2-7
V: TRBV11-2
size: -
CDR3: CASSLGLRLAGGREQYF
DNA: TGTGCCAGCAGCTTAGGGTTGCGGCTAGCGGGGGGTCGAGAGCAGTACTTC

D: TRBD2
J: TRBJ2-1
V: TRBV7-2
size: -
CDR3: CASSLREPGGDEQFF
DNA: TGTGCCAGCAGCTTAAGGGAGCCGGGGGGGGATGAGCAGTTCTTC

D: -
J: TRBJ2-5
V: TRBV15
size: -
CDR3: CATSRDRGESETQYF
DNA: TGTGCCACCAGCAGAGATAGGGGGGAAAGCGAGACCCAGTACTTC

D: TRBD2
J: TRBJ2-1
V: TRBV5-1
size: -
CDR3: CASSLAMTSGSYNEQFF
DNA: TGCGCCAGCAGCTTGGCCATGACTAGCGGATCCTACAATGAGCAGTTCTTC

D: -
J: TRBJ1-5
V: TRBV28
size: -
CDR3: CASSLASQPQHF
DNA: TGTGCCAGCAGTTTAGCATCTCAGCCCCAGCATTTT

D: -
J: TRBJ2-5
V: TRBV5-1
size: -
CDR3: CASSPSGAGETQYF
DNA: TGCGCCAGCAGCCCGTCGGGAGCGGGTGAGACCCAGTACTTC

D: -
J: TRBJ2-3
V: TRBV4-1
size: -
CDR3: CASSPLILGGTDTQYF
DNA: TGCGCCAGCAGCCCGCTGATACTCGGAGGCACAGATACGCAGTATTTT

D: TRBD2
J: TRBJ2-5
V: TRBV10-3
size: -
CDR3: CAISDPLAGETQYF
DNA: TGTGCCATCAGTGATCCGCTAGCGGGGGAGACCCAGTACTTC

D: -
J: TRBJ2-5
V: TRBV15
size: few
CDR3: CAISLQGREETQYF
DNA: TGTGCCATCAGTCTACAGGGTCGGGAAGAGACCCAGTACTTC

D: -
J: TRBJ2-4
V: TRBV28
size: few
CDR3: CASSSLPPMGVPIAKNIQYF
DNA: TGTGCCAGCAGCTCTCTACCCCCAATGGGAGTTCCCATAGCCAAAAACATTCAGTACTTC

D: -
J: TRBJ2-5
V: TRBV5-1
size: -
CDR3: CASSPGREETQYF
DNA: TGCGCCAGCAGCCCGGGGCGTGAGGAGACCCAGTACTTC

D: TRBD2
J: TRBJ2-1
V: TRBV15
size: -
CDR3: CATSKLAGDEQFF
DNA: TGTGCCACCAGCAAACTAGCGGGAGATGAGCAGTTCTTC

D: TRBD1
J: TRBJ2-7
V: TRBV27
size: -
CDR3: CASSRTGIGRSYEQYF
DNA: TGTGCCAGCAGCCGGACAGGGATAGGCCGCTCCTACGAGCAGTACTTC

D: -
J: TRBJ1-3
V: TRBV20-1
size: -
CDR3: CSASGNTIYF
DNA: TGCAGTGCTAGTGGAAACACCATATATTTT

D: TRBD2
J: TRBJ2-3
V: TRBV6-6
size: -
CDR3: CASRPGLAESTDTQYF
DNA: TGTGCCAGCAGGCCGGGACTAGCGGAATCCACGGATACGCAGTATTTT

D: TRBD1
J: TRBJ1-2
V: TRBV7-8
size: few
CDR3: CASSPGQGNYGYTF
DNA: TGTGCCAGCAGCCCCGGACAGGGGAACTATGGCTACACCTTC

D: TRBD2
J: TRBJ2-1
V: TRBV2
size: -
CDR3: CASSPQSGGPSEQFF
DNA: TGTGCCAGCAGTCCACAAAGCGGGGGTCCCTCGGAGCAGTTCTTC

D: -
J: TRBJ1-5
V: TRBV6-5
size: -
CDR3: CASSPNVQSNQPQHF
DNA: TGTGCCAGCAGCCCGAATGTTCAGAGCAATCAGCCCCAGCATTTT

D: -
J: TRBJ2-3
V: TRBV4-2
size: -
CDR3: CASSCLRGDTQYF
DNA: TGTGCCAGCAGCTGCCTCCGAGGGGATACGCAGTATTTT

D: TRBD2
J: TRBJ2-1
V: TRBV19
size: -
CDR3: CASSPGLVLHEQFF
DNA: TGTGCCAGTAGTCCCGGACTAGTGCTCCATGAGCAGTTCTTC

D: TRBD1
J: TRBJ1-2
V: TRBV4-1
size: -
CDR3: CASSQGQGTFRYGYTF
DNA: TGCGCCAGCAGCCAAGGACAGGGAACTTTTCGGTATGGCTACACCTTC

D: TRBD1
J: TRBJ2-7
V: TRBV28
size: once
CDR3: CASSLIAGQGPTKAYEQYF
DNA: TGTGCCAGCAGTTTAATTGCGGGACAGGGGCCAACGAAGGCCTACGAGCAGTACTTC

D: TRBD2
J: TRBJ2-2
V: TRBV4-3
size: -
CDR3: CASSLSPVAGVNTGELFF
DNA: TGCGCCAGCAGCCTTTCACCGGTAGCGGGAGTAAACACCGGGGAGCTGTTTTTT

D: TRBD2
J: TRBJ2-6
V: TRBV15
size: -
CDR3: CATEGGGRPGANVLTF
DNA: TGTGCCACTGAGGGCGGGGGGAGGCCTGGGGCCAACGTCCTGACTTTC

D: -
J: TRBJ1-1
V: TRBV7-2
size: few
CDR3: CASSPSTRNTEAFF
DNA: TGTGCCAGCAGCCCCTCCACGCGGAACACTGAAGCTTTCTTT

D: TRBD1
J: TRBJ2-7
V: TRBV4-3
size: once
CDR3: CASSPGTGGGYEQYF
DNA: TGCGCCAGCAGCCCCGGGACAGGGGGGGGTTACGAGCAGTACTTC

D: -
J: TRBJ2-7
V: TRBV28
size: -
CDR3: CASSLPQNSRGGFSYEQYF
DNA: TGTGCCAGCAGTTTACCTCAGAATTCCAGGGGAGGGTTCTCCTACGAGCAGTACTTC

D: -
J: TRBJ2-3
V: TRBV7-3
size: -
CDR3: CASSLDGRGADTQYF
DNA: TGTGCCAGCAGCTTAGACGGGAGAGGTGCAGATACGCAGTATTTT